These T cell receptor beta chains were read from a single sample in a study of blood T cell repertoires in COVID-19. The data were produced by immunoSEQ multiplex PCR, yet TCRdb's version contains in-frame clones alone and is incomplete. Here the sample spans about 170,000 clones, 70% to 90% being singletons. The sample comprised peripheral blood. These receptor sequences come from a man aged 80 or over with COVID-19, enrolled during active disease. CDR3s leave out the opening cysteine and the closing phenylalanine or tryptophan.

TRBJ1-2 TRBV5-1 11 ASSRETGDGYT
TRBJ1-6 TRBV9 13 ASSVGHSANSPLH
TRBJ1-6 TRBV4-3 14 ASSDRQGKGDSPLH
TRBJ1-1 TRBV6-5 12 ASTLTGVEPEAF
TRBJ1-2 TRBV5-6 11 ASRSTGDYGYT
TRBJ1-3 TRBV6-1 14 ASSDPGQGSGNTIY
TRBJ2-1 TRBV7-2 12 ASRKDRGGNEQF
TRBJ2-7 TRBV10-3 10 AISEGMDTTY
TRBJ1-1 TRBV7-9 6 ASSPNG
TRBJ1-1 TRBV9 12 ASSVGEANTEAF
TRBJ1-1 TRBV18 12 ASSPTRQALEAF
TRBJ2-1 TRBV7-9 13 ASSSDTLLWIEQF
TRBJ1-4 TRBV29-1 12 SVEDYGDNEKLF
TRBJ1-4 TRBV10-3 10 ATAGTGEKLF
TRBJ1-4 TRBV3-1/TRBV3-2 12 ASSQGRIDEKLF
TRBJ1-6 TRBV5-1 14 ASSLSSSSYNSPLH
TRBJ1-1 TRBV12-3/TRBV12-4 11 ASSFRRALEAF
TRBJ2-3 TRBV25-1 16 ASSESFGASENTDTQY
TRBJ1-2 TRBV7-2 13 ASSLDGGRSYGYT
TRBJ2-7 TRBV7-3 12 ASSATSGGLEQY
TRBJ1-2 TRBV5-4 15 ASSPPGGGGNNYGYT
TRBJ1-1 TRBV5-1 11 ASSASGNTEAF
TRBJ1-2 TRBV6-2/TRBV6-3 12 ASSSSGGNYGYT
TRBJ1-3 TRBV7-3 13 ASSLNRAAGNTIY
TRBJ1-2 TRBV7-8 15 ASSLALGQAARGGYT
TRBJ1-2 TRBV7-2 12 ASTKRDRVDGYT
TRBJ2-1 TRBV5-4 14 ASSSPGLAAYNEQF